Presented here are 16 T cell receptor beta chains from one specimen sequenced in a study of blood T cell repertoires in COVID-19. Profiled with immunoSEQ multiplex PCR; TCRdb holds only in-frame clones, not every one. The table has some 220,000 clones, 75% to 85% seen once. The sequencing input was peripheral blood. These receptor sequences come from a human donor in a cohort sampled during active COVID-19.

The chain combines TRBV29-1 with TRBJ1-2; 8 nucleotides agree with TRBD1. V lost 8 bases to trimming and J lost 4 bases; unmatched junction nucleotides: 15. Looked up from germline, CDR1 is SQVTM and CDR2 is ANQGSEA. The CDR3 runs to 15 residues. The CDR3 sequence: CSTYTPWDRTYGYTF. CDR3 sequence (DNA): TGCAGCACGTATACCCCCTGGGACAGGACCTATGGCTACACCTTC.

The rearrangement links TRBV5-1 to TRBJ1-6; 7 bases are a match to TRBD1. The CDR3 runs 16 residues. V was pared by 0 bases and J by 9 bases, with 9 bases of the junction left unmatched. Germline lookup yields CDR1 SGHRS and CDR2 YFSETQ. CDR3 bases: TGCGCCAGCAGCTTGGGTCTCACAGGGGTGGTTTCACCCCTCCACTTT. Amino acids: CASSLGLTGVVSPLHF.

This clone was observed once. The CDR3 DNA reads as TGTGCCAGCAGGGGGACAGGGGCTAATGAAAAACTGTTTTTT. Residues: CASRGTGANEKLFF. This chain connects TRBV28 to TRBJ1-4; TRBD1 matches at 10 bases. V shed 6 bases, J shed 3 bases, and the junction held 1 base outside the gene matches. The CDR3 extends over 14 amino acids. The germline gives CDR1 MDHEN, CDR2 SYDVKM.

The gene calls are TRBV4-2 and TRBJ2-1; weak D call: TRBD2 (5 bases). Deletions cut 3 bases from V and 6 bases from J, with 9 bases between. The length of the CDR3 is 13 residues. Germline lookup yields CDR1 LGHNA and CDR2 YNFKEQ. CDR3 nucleotides: TGTGCCAGCAGCCATGGAGCGGCCAATGAGCAGTTCTTC. Its translation: CASSHGAANEQFF.

The CDR3 is CATSRDRVGTEAFF. CDR3 bases: TGTGCCACCAGCAGAGACAGGGTAGGCACTGAAGCTTTCTTT. The chain couples TRBV15 to TRBJ1-1; perhaps TRBD1 as D (5 bases). Trimming removed 0 bases from V and 4 bases from J, with 9 bases in between. Per germline, CDR1 LNHNV and CDR2 YYDKDF (reference sequence). The CDR3 sequence is 14 residues long.

This chain connects TRBV5-6 to TRBJ2-1; no clear D gene. CDR3 length equals 14 residues. The V end lost 4 bases, the J end lost 0 bases, and 8 bases lay between the germline ends. The germline CDR1 and CDR2 sequences are SGHDT and YYEEEE. In DNA form, the CDR3 reads TGTGCCAGCAGCGAGTTTAGCTCCTACAATGAGCAGTTCTTC. This gives the protein CASSEFSSYNEQFF.

The rearrangement uses TRBV4-2 and TRBJ2-5; perhaps TRBD1 as D (5 bases). Germline V gene data show CDR1 as LGHNA and CDR2 as YNFKEQ. Trimming removed 0 bases at V and 4 bases at J, with 9 bases between. The CDR3 length is 14 residues. The CDR3 loop is CASSQDRGSETQYF. CDR3 nucleotide sequence: TGTGCCAGCAGCCAAGATAGGGGCTCAGAGACCCAGTACTTC.

The chain joins TRBV2 to TRBJ1-4, with D hard to call. Germline CDR1 is SNHLY and CDR2 is FYNNEI. Deletions cut 7 bases from V and 3 bases from J, with 3 bases between. The CDR3 has 11 amino acids. CDR3 bases: TGTGCCAGCACTCCTAATGAAAAACTGTTTTTT. It yields the protein CASTPNEKLFF.

The chain joins TRBV5-5 to TRBJ1-3, with D perhaps TRBD1 (6 bases). V was shortened by 4 bases and J by 1 base, with 9 bases between the two germline ends. From germline, CDR1 is SGHKS and CDR2 YYEKEE (reference sequence). The CDR3 runs to 14 residues. CDR3 loop: CASSITGSGNTIYF. In DNA, the CDR3 is TGTGCCAGCAGCATAACAGGGTCTGGAAACACCATATATTTT.

This sequence joins TRBV11-2 and TRBJ2-1, with 7 nucleotides matching TRBD1. This CDR3 is built from 14 residues. V shed 6 bases and J 10 bases; nucleotides not matched to a gene: 12. CDR1 is SGHAT and CDR2 is FQNNGV in the germline V gene. The CDR3 nucleotides are TGTGCCAGCAGGTATCTCCTTAGGGGGCACGAGCAGTTCTTC. Its translation is CASRYLLRGHEQFF.

This rearrangement joins TRBV7-2 to TRBJ1-6; 10 bases are a match to TRBD1. Trimming took 2 bases from V and 6 from J; bases not matched to a gene: 7. Looked up from germline, CDR1 is SGHTA and CDR2 is FQGNSA. The CDR3 consists of 17 residues. In DNA form, the CDR3 reads TGTGCCAGCAGCTTATTAGGGACAGGGGTTTTTAATTCACCCCTCCACTTT. Translating gives CASSLLGTGVFNSPLHF. Filled out from reference TRBV7-2 and TRBJ1-6, the complete variable domain reads GAGVSQSPSNKVTEKGKDVELRCDPISGHTALYWYRQSLGQGLEFLIYFQGNSAPDKSGLPSDRFSAERTGGSVSTLTIQRTQQEDSAVYLCASSLLGTGVFNSPLHFGNGTRLTVT.

The J gene is TRBJ2-1, the V gene TRBV10-1; 7 bases are shared with TRBD1. Germline lookup yields CDR1 WNHNN and CDR2 SYGVQD (reference sequence). The CDR3 covers 14 residues. Germline trimming cut 4 bases from V and 8 bases from J; bases unmatched to any gene: 8. As DNA, the CDR3 is TGCGCCAGCAGTGGATCCGACAGGGTGGATGAGCAGTTCTTC. This gives the protein CASSGSDRVDEQFF.

This clone was seen a single time. The CDR3 spells CASESGNRGNEQFF. For the CDR3, the DNA is TGTGCCAGCGAGTCAGGGAATAGGGGCAATGAGCAGTTCTTC. The chain carries TRBV6-5 and TRBJ2-1, with D possibly being TRBD1 (5 bases). CDR3 size: 14 residues. Per germline, CDR1 MNHEY and CDR2 SVGAGI. Trimming stripped 8 bases from V and 6 bases from J, with 17 bases between.

This chain uses TRBV3-1 (or the pseudogene TRBV3-2) with TRBJ2-1, with 12 nucleotides matching TRBD2. The ends lost 4 bases at V and 6 bases at J; junction bases unmatched: 1. The germline gives CDR1 LGHDT, CDR2 YNNKEL (reference sequence). This CDR3 has 14 amino acids. In nucleotides, the CDR3 is TGTGCCAGCAGCCCTAGCGGGGGGGCCAATGAGCAGTTCTTC. Translation gives CASSPSGGANEQFF.

The chain couples TRBV27 to TRBJ1-1; D remains ambiguous. This CDR3 has 15 residues. CDR1 is MNHEY, CDR2 SMNVEV, per germline (reference sequence). Trimming took 0 bases from V and 1 from J, leaving 9 bases between them. The CDR3 reads CASSLSRAANTEAFF. As DNA, the CDR3 is TGTGCCAGCAGTTTATCGAGGGCGGCGAACACTGAAGCTTTCTTT.

The gene calls are TRBV7-9 and TRBJ1-2, with 7 bases aligning to TRBD1. Per the germline V gene, CDR1 is SEHNR and CDR2 is FQNEAQ (reference sequence). The CDR3 is made up of 15 amino acids. V shed 5 bases and J 7 bases; nucleotides not matched to a gene: 13. CDR3 amino acids: CASSEPSRDSGGYTF. The CDR3 DNA is TGTGCCAGCAGCGAACCGAGCCGGGACAGCGGTGGCTACACCTTC.